This T cell receptor beta chain was obtained from a study of T cells in Graves' hyperthyroidism and ophthalmopathy. Study findings and constraints: The model predicted ophthalmopathy a median approximately 6.3 months before onset.

Germline V gene sequence: CDR1 SEHNR, CDR2 FQNEAQ (reference sequence). V lost 5 bases, J lost 6 bases, and 25 bases lay in between. The CDR3 length is 17 residues. Only a few counts were recorded for this clonotype. Its antigen is not known. Amplification of TCR beta CDR3 regions used RNA as the template. Initially, a first-round RT-PCR of the TCR CDR3 employed the HTBI primer set. TCRdb re-analysed the multiplex PCR reads in MiXCR, keeping a single row per CDR3 protein. The sample consists of 500,000 to 800,000 distinct CDR3 sequences, roughly 15% of them appearing once. V is TRBV7-9 and J is TRBJ1-2, with D possibly being TRBD1 (6 bases). The receptor was derived from a woman aged 45-65 years with Graves' ophthalmopathy. Material for sequencing was blood. The CDR3 loop reads CASSRQADIQISHGYTF. In nucleotides, the CDR3 is TGTGCCAGCAGCCGACAGGCCGACATTCAAATCTCTCATGGCTACACCTTC.